The clone carrying this TCR beta chain has more than one count but fewer than ten. TCRdb reanalysed the reads using MiXCR and keeps one entry per CDR3 protein. The sample records thousands of distinct CDR3 sequences, roughly 8.6% being singletons. This CDR3 has 15 amino acids. Trimming shortened V by 4 bases and J by 5 bases, and 17 bases separated the two germline ends. Germline V gives CDR1 SEHNR, CDR2 FQNEAQ (reference sequence). The chain links TRBV7-9 to TRBJ2-5; D unresolved. The receptor comes from a human donor with rheumatoid arthritis. Sequencing was performed on CD4+ T cells from synovial fluid. The CDR3: CASSSPSTVRETQYF. CDR3 coding DNA: TGTGCCAGCAGCTCACCGAGTACAGTAAGGGAGACCCAGTACTTC.